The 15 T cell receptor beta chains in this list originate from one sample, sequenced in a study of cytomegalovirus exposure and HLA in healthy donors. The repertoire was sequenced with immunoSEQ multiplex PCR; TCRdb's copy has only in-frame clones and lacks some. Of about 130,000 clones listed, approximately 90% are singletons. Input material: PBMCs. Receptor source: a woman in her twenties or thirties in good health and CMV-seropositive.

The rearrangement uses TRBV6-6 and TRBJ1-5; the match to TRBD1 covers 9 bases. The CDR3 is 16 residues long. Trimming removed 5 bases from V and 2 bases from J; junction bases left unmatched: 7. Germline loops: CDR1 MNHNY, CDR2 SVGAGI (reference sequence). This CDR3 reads CASSPSTGGGNQPQHF. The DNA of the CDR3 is TGTGCCAGCAGTCCCTCGACAGGGGGTGGCAATCAGCCCCAGCATTTT.

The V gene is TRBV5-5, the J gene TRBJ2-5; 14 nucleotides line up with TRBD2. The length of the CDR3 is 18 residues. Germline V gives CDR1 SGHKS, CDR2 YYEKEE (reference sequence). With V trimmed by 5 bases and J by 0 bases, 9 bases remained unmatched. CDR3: CASRTGLAGGLYQETQYF. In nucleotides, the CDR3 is TGTGCCAGCAGAACAGGACTAGCGGGGGGACTGTACCAAGAGACCCAGTACTTC.

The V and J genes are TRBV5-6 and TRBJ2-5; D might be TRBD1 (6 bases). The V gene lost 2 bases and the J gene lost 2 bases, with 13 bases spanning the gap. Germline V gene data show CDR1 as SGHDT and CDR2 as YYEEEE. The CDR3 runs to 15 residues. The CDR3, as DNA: TGTGCCAGCAGCTTACTCCGGGACATACAAGAGACCCAGTACTTC. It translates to CASSLLRDIQETQYF.

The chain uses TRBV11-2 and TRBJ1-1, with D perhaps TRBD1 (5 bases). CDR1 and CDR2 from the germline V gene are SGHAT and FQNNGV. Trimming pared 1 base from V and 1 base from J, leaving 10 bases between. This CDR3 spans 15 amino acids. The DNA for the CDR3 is TGTGCCAGCAGCTTAGCAGGGTTGAAGAACACTGAAGCTTTCTTT. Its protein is CASSLAGLKNTEAFF.

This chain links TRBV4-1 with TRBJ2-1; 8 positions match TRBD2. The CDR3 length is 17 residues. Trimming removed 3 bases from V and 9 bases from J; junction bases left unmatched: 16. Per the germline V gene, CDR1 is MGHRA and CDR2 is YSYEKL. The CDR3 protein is CASSQTPGLGARSEQFF. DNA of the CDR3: TGCGCCAGCAGCCAGACACCGGGACTAGGCGCCCGTAGTGAGCAGTTCTTC.

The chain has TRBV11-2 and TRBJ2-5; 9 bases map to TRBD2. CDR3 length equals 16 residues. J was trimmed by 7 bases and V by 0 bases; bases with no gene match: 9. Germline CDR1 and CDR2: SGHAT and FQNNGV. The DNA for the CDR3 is TGTGCCAGCAGCTTAGAGGAGCGGGGGGCCCGGGGGACCCAGTACTTC. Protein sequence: CASSLEERGARGTQYF.

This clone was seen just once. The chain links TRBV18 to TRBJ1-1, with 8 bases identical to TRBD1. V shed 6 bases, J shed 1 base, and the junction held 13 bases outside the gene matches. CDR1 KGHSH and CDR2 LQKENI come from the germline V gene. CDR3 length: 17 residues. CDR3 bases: TGTGCCAGCTCTTATACTTCGATGACAGGGGCGAACACTGAAGCTTTCTTT. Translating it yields CASSYTSMTGANTEAFF.

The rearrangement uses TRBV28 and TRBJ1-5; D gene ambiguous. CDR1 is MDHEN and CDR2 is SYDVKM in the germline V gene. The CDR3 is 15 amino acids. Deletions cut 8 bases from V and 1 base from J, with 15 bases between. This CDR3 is CASCWRAGSNQPQHF. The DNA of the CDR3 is TGTGCCAGCTGTTGGAGGGCGGGAAGCAATCAGCCCCAGCATTTT.

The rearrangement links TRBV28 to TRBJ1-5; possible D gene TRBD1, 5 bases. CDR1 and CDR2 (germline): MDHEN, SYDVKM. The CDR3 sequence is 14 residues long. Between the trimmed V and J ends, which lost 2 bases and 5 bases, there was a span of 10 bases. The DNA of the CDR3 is TGTGCCAGCAGTTTAGGGGGGGTCTATCAGCCCCAGCATTTT. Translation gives CASSLGGVYQPQHF.

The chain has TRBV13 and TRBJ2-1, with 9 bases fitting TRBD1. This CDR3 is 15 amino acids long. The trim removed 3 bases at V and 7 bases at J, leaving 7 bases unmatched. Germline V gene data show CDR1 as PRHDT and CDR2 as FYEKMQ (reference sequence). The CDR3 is CASSLVQGAENEQFF. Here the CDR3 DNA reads TGTGCCAGCAGCTTGGTACAGGGGGCAGAAAATGAGCAGTTCTTC.

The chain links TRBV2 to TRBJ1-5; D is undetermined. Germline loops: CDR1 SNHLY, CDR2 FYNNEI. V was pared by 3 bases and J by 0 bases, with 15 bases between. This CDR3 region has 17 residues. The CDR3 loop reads CASSEWPGGYSNQPQHF. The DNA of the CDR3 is TGTGCCAGCAGTGAGTGGCCGGGAGGGTATAGCAATCAGCCCCAGCATTTT.

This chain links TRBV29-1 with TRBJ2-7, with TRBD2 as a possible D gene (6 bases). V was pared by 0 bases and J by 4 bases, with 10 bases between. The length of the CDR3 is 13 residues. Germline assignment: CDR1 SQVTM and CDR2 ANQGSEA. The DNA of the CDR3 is TGCAGCGTTGAAGAGTTCGGGAGTTACGAGCAGTACTTC. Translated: CSVEEFGSYEQYF.

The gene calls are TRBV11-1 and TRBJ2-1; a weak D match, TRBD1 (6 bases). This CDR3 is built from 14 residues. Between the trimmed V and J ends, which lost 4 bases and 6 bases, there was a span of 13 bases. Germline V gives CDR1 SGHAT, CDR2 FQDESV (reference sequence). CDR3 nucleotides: TGTGCCAGCAGCTGGGCAGGGGTGGGCAATGAGCAGTTCTTC. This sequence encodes CASSWAGVGNEQFF.

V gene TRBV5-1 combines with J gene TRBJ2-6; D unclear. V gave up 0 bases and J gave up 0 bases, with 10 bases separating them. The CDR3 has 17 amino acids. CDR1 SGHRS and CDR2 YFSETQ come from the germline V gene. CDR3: CASSLGGFSSGANVLTF. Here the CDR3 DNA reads TGCGCCAGCAGCTTGGGTGGTTTCAGCTCTGGGGCCAACGTCCTGACTTTC.

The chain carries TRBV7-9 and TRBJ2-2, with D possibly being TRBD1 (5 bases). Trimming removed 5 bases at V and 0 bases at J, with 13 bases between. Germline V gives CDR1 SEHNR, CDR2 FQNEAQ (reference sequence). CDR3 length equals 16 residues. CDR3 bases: TGTGCCAGCAGCCTCTCTTGGGGCGCGAACACCGGGGAGCTGTTTTTT. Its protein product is CASSLSWGANTGELFF.